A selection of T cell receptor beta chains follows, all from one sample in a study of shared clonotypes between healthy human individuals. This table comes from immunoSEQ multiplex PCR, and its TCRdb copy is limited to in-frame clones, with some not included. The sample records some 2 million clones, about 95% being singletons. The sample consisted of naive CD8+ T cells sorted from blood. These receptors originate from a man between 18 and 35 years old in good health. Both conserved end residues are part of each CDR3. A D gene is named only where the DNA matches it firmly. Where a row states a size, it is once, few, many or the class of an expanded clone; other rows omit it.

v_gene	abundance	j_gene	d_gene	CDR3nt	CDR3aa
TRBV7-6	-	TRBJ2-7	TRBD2	TGTGCCAGCAGCTTAGAGCTAGCGGCTTCCTACGAGCAGTACTTC	CASSLELAASYEQYF
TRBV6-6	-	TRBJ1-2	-	TGTGCCAGCAGTTACTATCGTGCAGGGGCGAAAGGCTACACCTTC	CASSYYRAGAKGYTF
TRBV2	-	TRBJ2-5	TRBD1	TGTGCCAGCAGTCCCCCCTCAGACCGGGACAGAGAGACCCAGTACTTC	CASSPPSDRDRETQYF
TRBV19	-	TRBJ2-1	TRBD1	TGTGCCAGTAGTATAGGGGAGGGGACAGGGGTCGATGAGCAGTTCTTC	CASSIGEGTGVDEQFF
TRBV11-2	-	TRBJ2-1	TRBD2	TGTGCCAGCAGCTTAGTTGCGGGAGGGCCAGGTGAGCAGTTCTTC	CASSLVAGGPGEQFF
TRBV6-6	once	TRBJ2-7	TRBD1	TGTGCCAGCACCGGCGACAGGGACGAGCAGTACTTC	CASTGDRDEQYF
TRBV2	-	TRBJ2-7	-	TGTGCCAGTCGGGACGGGTCCTACGAGCAGTACTTC	CASRDGSYEQYF
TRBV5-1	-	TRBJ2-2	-	TGCGCCAGCAGCTTCCGTGGGAGTGACACCGGGGAGCTGTTTTTT	CASSFRGSDTGELFF
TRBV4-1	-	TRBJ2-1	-	TGCGCCAGCAGTTTAGCGGAGAGCTCCTACAATGAGCAGTTCTTC	CASSLAESSYNEQFF
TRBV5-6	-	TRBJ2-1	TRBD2	TGTGCCAGCAGCTCCCTACTAGCGGATGAGCAGTTCTTC	CASSSLLADEQFF
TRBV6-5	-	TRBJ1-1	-	TGTGCCAGCAGTTACGATGCAGAAACCACTGAAGCTTTCTTT	CASSYDAETTEAFF
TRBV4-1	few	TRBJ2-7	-	TGCGCCAGCAGCCAACGGTTGGCTGAATACGAGCAGTACTTC	CASSQRLAEYEQYF
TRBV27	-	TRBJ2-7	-	-	CASSFGPGSTHEQYF
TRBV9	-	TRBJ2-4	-	TGTGCCAGCAGCGTAGAGGGGGATCGGGACATTCAGTACTTC	CASSVEGDRDIQYF
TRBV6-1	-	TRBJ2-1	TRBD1	TGTGCCAGCAGTGTACGGGAAGGGGGCAGTCGGAATGAGCAGTTCTTC	CASSVREGGSRNEQFF
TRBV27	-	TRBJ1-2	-	TGTGCCAGCAGTTTACGTGGATACTATGGCTACACCTTC	CASSLRGYYGYTF
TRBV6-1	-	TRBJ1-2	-	TGTGCCAGCAGTGAAGGGCTAAACTATGGCTACACCTTC	CASSEGLNYGYTF
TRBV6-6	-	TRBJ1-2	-	TGTGCCAGCAGTTCTTTCGGCGTTTCTAACTATGGCTACACCTTC	CASSSFGVSNYGYTF
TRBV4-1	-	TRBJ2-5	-	TGCGCCAGCAGCCAAGAAAGACGGGGGTGGGAGACCCAGTACTTC	CASSQERRGWETQYF
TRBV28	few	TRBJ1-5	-	TGTGCCAGCAGTTTTTCTAAGGGTCAGCCCCAGCATTTT	CASSFSKGQPQHF
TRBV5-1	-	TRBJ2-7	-	TGCGCCAGCAGCTTTGGGCCACTATCCCACGAGCAGTACTTC	CASSFGPLSHEQYF
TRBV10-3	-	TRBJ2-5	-	TGTGCCATCGCCGCGGGACAGCGAGAAGAGACCCAGTACTTC	CAIAAGQREETQYF
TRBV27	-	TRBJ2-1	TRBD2	TGTGCCAGCAGTACACTAGCGGGAGGGCCAAATGAGCAGTTCTTC	CASSTLAGGPNEQFF
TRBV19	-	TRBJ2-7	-	TGTGCCAGTAGTATAGATCCCCATCGGGATTTAACCGACGAGCAGTACTTC	CASSIDPHRDLTDEQYF
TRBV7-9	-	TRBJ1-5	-	TGTGCCAGCAGCCCGGGGTTGGGGCCCCAGCATTTT	CASSPGLGPQHF
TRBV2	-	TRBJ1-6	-	TGTGCCAGCACTGCCTTAGAGGGCTATAATTCACCCCTCCACTTT	CASTALEGYNSPLHF
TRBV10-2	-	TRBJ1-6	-	TGCGCCAGCAGGGGGGGAGATTCACCCCTCCACTTT	CASRGGDSPLHF
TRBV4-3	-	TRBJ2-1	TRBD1	TGCGCCAGCAGCCAAGATTCCCAGGGGGCCCGGAATGAGCAGTTCTTC	CASSQDSQGARNEQFF
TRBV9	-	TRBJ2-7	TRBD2	TGTGCCAGCAGCGCCACTCTCAACCCACTAGCGGGGGTCTCCTACGAGCAGTACTTC	CASSATLNPLAGVSYEQYF
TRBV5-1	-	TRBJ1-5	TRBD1	TGCGCCAGCAGCCCGGGGGGGACAGGGTTTGGCCAGCCCCAGCATTTT	CASSPGGTGFGQPQHF
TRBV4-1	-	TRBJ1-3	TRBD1	TGCGCCAGCAGCTATCGGGACAGCTCTGGAAACACCATATATTTT	CASSYRDSSGNTIYF
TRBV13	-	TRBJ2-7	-	TGTGCCAGCAGTTCGGGTTCTCCAAGCCCCTACGAGCAGTACTTC	CASSSGSPSPYEQYF
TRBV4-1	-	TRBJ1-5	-	TGCGCCAGCAGCCCGGGGATAGATAGCAATCAGCCCCAGCATTTT	CASSPGIDSNQPQHF
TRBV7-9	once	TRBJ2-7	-	TGTGCCAGCAGCCCAGGGTTCCTCGAGGGTTACGAGCAGTACTTC	CASSPGFLEGYEQYF
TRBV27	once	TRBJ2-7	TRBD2	TGTGCCAGCAGTTTACTAGCGGGGGTCGCCTACGAGCAGTACTTC	CASSLLAGVAYEQYF
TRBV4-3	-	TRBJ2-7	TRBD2	TGCGCCAGCAGCCAAGATCTAAGCGGGAGCGAGCTGAGCTACGAGCAGTACTTC	CASSQDLSGSELSYEQYF
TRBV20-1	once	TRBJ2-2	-	TGCAGTGCTATAGTAGTGGGGGAGCTGTTTTTT	CSAIVVGELFF
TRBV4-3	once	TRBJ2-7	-	TGCGCCAGCAGCCAAGAACCGGGACCCTCCTACGAGCAGTACTTC	CASSQEPGPSYEQYF
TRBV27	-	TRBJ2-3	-	TGTGCCAGCAGTGCCCTCGGGCCGCAAAACACAGATACGCAGTATTTT	CASSALGPQNTDTQYF
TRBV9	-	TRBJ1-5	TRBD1	TGTGCCAGCAGTTTGAAGGGGGCAGCAAATCAGCCCCAGCATTTT	CASSLKGAANQPQHF
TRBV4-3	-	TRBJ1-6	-	TGCGCCAGCAGCCAAGAAGAGGGGAATTCACCCCTCCACTTT	CASSQEEGNSPLHF
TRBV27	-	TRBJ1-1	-	TGTGCCAGCAGTGGGTCTCTCAAAGAAGCTTTCTTT	CASSGSLKEAFF
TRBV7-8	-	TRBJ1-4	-	TGTGCCAGCAGCTTAGTTGGAGCAACTAATGAAAAACTGTTTTTT	CASSLVGATNEKLFF
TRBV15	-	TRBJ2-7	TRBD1	TGTGCCACCAGCGGTTCAGGGGGCACCCCCTACGAGCAGTACTTC	CATSGSGGTPYEQYF
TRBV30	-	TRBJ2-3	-	TGTGCCTGGAGTGCACAGGGTGATACGCAGTATTTT	CAWSAQGDTQYF
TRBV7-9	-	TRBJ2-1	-	TGTGCCAGCAGCTTTGGGAGCTCCTACAATGAGCAGTTCTTC	CASSFGSSYNEQFF
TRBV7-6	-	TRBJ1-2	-	TGTGCCAGCAGCTTACCAGGGGAGATCAATGGCTACACCTTC	CASSLPGEINGYTF
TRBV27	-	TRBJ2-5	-	TGTGCCAGCAGTTTACTGGGGACTGCCAACCAAGAGACCCAGTACTTC	CASSLLGTANQETQYF
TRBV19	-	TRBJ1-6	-	TGTGCCAGTAGTATAGGACAAAATTCACCCCTCCACTTT	CASSIGQNSPLHF
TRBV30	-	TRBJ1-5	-	TGTGCCTGGAGTTGGGAGGATAGCAATCAGCCCCAGCATTTT	CAWSWEDSNQPQHF
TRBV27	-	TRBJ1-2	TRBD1	TGTGCCAGCAGTTTAGAGTGGACAGGGACCAACTATGGCTACACCTTC	CASSLEWTGTNYGYTF
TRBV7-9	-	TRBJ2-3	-	TGTGCCAGAGGGGACATAGACACAGATACGCAGTATTTT	CARGDIDTDTQYF
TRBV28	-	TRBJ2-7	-	TGTGCCAGCAGTGACATCAACGAGCAGTACTTC	CASSDINEQYF